This T cell receptor beta chain derives from a study of CD8 T cells in Susac syndrome. With random hexamers, reverse transcription was performed on about 0.5 to 1 ug of RNA. TCRdb used MiXCR to reprocess the immunoSEQ multiplex PCR reads, holding one entry per CDR3 protein. This sample has 130,000 or so distinct CDR3 sequences; around nine tenths occur once, and the top ten carry under 0.25%. Germline V gene sequence: CDR1 MNHEY, CDR2 SVGAGI. The CDR3 spans 16 residues. The V gene end was trimmed by 0 bases and the J gene end by 4 bases; junction bases not matched to a gene: 5. The rearrangement joins TRBV6-5 to TRBJ2-3, with 9 bases aligning to TRBD2. Sequences were obtained from CD8+ T cells from PBMCs. The clonotype originates from a human donor with multiple sclerosis. CDR3 DNA sequence: TGTGCCAGCAGTTACTCGGTAGCGGGAGAGGCAGATACGCAGTATTTT. Translation gives CASSYSVAGEADTQYF.